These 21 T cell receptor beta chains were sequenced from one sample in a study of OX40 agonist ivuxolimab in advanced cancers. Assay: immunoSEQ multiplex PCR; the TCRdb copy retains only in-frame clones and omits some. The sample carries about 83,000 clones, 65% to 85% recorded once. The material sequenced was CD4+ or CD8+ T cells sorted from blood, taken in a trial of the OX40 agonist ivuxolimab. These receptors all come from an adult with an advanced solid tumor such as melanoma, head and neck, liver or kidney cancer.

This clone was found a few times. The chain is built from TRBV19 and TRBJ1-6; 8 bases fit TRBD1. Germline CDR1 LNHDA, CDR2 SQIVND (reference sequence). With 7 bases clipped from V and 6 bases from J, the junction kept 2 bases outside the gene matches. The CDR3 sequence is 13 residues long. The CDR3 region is CASMDRANSPLHF. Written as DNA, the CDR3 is TGTGCCAGTATGGACAGGGCTAATTCACCCCTCCACTTT.

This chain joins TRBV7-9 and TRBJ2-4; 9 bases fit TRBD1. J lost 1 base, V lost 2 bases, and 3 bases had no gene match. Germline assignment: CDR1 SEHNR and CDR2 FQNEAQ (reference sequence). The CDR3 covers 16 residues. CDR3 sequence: CASSLLGQGAKNIQYF. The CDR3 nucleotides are TGTGCCAGCAGCTTACTGGGACAGGGTGCCAAAAACATTCAGTACTTC.

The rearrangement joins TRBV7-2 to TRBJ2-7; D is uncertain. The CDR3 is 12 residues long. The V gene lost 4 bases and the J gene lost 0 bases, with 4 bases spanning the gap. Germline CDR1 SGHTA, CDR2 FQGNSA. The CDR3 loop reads CASSSFSYEQYF. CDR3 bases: TGTGCCAGCAGCTCCTTCTCCTACGAGCAGTACTTC. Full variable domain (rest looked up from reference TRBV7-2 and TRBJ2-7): GAGVSQSPSNKVTEKGKDVELRCDPISGHTALYWYRQSLGQGLEFLIYFQGNSAPDKSGLPSDRFSAERTGGSVSTLTIQRTQQEDSAVYLCASSSFSYEQYFGPGTRLTVT.

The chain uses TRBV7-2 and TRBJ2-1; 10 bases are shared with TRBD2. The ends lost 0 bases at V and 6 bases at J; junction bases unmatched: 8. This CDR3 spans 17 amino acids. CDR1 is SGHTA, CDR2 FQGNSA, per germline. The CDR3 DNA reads TGTGCCAGCAGCTTAGCGCTAGCGGGGGCCTTGGGCAATGAGCAGTTCTTC. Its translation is CASSLALAGALGNEQFF.

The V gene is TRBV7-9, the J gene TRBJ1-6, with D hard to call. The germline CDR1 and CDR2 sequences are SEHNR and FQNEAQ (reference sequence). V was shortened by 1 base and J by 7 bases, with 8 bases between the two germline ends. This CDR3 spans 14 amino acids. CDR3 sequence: CASSLDRTNSPLHF. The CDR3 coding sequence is TGTGCCAGCAGCTTAGATCGGACGAATTCACCCCTCCACTTT. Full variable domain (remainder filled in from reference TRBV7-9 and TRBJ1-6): DTGVSQNPRHKITKRGQNVTFRCDPISEHNRLYWYRQTLGQGPEFLTYFQNEAQLEKSRLLSDRFSAERPKGSFSTLEIQRTEQGDSAMYLCASSLDRTNSPLHFGNGTRLTVT.

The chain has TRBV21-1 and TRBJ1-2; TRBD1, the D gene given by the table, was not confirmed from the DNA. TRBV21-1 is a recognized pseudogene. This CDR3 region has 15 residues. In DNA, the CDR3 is TGTGCCAGCAGCAAAGCTACAGATCCCGTCTATGGCTACACCTTC. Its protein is CASSKATDPVYGYTF.

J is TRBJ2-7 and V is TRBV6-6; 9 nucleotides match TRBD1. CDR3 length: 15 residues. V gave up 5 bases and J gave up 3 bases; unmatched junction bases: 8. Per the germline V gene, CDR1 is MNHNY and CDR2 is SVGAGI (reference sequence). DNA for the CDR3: TGTGCCAGCAGTAGTCCCGGGACAGGGTACTACGAGCAGTACTTC. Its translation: CASSSPGTGYYEQYF.

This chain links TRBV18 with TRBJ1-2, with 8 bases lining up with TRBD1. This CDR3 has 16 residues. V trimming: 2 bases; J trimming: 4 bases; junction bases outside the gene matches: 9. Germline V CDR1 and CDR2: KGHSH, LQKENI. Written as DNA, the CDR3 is TGTGCCAGCTCACCATACGTGGACAGGGATTCCTATGGCTACACCTTC. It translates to CASSPYVDRDSYGYTF.

The CDR3 DNA follows: TGTGCCAGCAGCGTACCATGGACTAGCGCGGGTGAGCAGTTCTTC. This sequence encodes CASSVPWTSAGEQFF. The chain links TRBV7-2 to TRBJ2-1, with 9 positions matching TRBD2. Germline CDR1 and CDR2: SGHTA and FQGNSA. Unmatched junction bases numbered 11, after V lost 5 bases and J lost 9 bases. CDR3 size: 15 residues.

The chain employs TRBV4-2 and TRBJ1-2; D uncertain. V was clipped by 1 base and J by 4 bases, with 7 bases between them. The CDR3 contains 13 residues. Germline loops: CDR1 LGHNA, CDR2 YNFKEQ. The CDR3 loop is CASSQVDSYGYTF. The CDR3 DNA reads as TGTGCCAGCAGCCAAGTGGACTCCTATGGCTACACCTTC.

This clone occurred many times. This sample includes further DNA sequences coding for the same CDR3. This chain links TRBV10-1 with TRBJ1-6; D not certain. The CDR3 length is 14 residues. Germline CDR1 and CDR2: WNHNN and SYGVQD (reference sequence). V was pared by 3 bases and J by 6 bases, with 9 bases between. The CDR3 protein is CASSEKRLNSPLHF. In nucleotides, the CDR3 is TGCGCCAGCAGTGAAAAACGGCTTAATTCACCCCTCCACTTT.

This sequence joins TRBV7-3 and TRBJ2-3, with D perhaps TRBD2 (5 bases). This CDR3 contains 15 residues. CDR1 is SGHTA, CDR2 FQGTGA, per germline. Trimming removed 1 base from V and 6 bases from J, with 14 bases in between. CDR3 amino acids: CASSLSGPGKDTQYF. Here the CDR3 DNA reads TGTGCCAGCAGCTTAAGTGGTCCGGGGAAGGATACGCAGTATTTT.

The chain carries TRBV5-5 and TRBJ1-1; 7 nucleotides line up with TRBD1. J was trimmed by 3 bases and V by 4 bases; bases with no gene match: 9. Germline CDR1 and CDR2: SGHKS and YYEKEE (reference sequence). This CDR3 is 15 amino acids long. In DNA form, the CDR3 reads TGTGCCAGCAGCCCCACCGGACAGGCGTACACTGAAGCTTTCTTT. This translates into CASSPTGQAYTEAFF. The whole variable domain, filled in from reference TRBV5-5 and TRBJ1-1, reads DAGVTQSPTHLIKTRGQQVTLRCSPISGHKSVSWYQQVLGQGPQFIFQYYEKEERGRGNFPDRFSARQFPNYSSELNVNALLLGDSALYLCASSPTGQAYTEAFFGQGTRLTVV.

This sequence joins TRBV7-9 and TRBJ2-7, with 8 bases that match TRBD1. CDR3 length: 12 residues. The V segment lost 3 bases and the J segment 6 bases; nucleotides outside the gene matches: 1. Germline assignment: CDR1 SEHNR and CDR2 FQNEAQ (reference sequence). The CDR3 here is CASSLGTGEQYF. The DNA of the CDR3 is TGTGCCAGCAGCTTGGGGACAGGCGAGCAGTACTTC.

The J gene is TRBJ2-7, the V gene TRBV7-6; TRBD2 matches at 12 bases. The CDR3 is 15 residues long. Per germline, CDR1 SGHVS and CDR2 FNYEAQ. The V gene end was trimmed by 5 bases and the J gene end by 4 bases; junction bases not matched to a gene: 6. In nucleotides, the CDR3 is TGTGCCAGCAGCCAGACTAGCGGGAGTCGGTACGAGCAGTACTTC. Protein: CASSQTSGSRYEQYF.

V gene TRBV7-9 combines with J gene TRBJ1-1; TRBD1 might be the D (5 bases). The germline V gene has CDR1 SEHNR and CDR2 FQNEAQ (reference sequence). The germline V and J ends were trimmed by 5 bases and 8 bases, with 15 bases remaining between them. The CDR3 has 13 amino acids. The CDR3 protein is CASSPRGTKEAFF. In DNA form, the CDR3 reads TGTGCCAGCAGCCCGCGGGGGACGAAGGAAGCTTTCTTT.

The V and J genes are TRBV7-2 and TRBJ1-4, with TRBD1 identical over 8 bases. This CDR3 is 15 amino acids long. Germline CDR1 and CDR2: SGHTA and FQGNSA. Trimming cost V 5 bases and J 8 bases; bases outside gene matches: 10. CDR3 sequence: CASSPWTGRREKLFF. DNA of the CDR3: TGTGCCAGCAGCCCCTGGACAGGGAGGAGAGAAAAACTGTTTTTT.

The CDR3 reads CASSSYRLAGPSGTQYF. As DNA, the CDR3 is TGCGCCAGCAGCTCCTACCGACTAGCGGGGCCTTCGGGGACCCAGTACTTC. This chain links TRBV5-1 with TRBJ2-5, with 11 bases that match TRBD2. Germline V gene data show CDR1 as SGHRS and CDR2 as YFSETQ. V was pared by 3 bases and J by 7 bases, with 14 bases of the junction left unmatched. The CDR3 totals 17 residues.

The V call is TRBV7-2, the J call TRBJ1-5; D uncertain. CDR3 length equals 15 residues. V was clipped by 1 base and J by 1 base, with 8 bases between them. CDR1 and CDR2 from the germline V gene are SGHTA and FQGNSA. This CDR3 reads CASSLGPLSNQPQHF. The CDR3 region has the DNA TGTGCCAGCAGCTTAGGGCCATTGAGCAATCAGCCCCAGCATTTT.

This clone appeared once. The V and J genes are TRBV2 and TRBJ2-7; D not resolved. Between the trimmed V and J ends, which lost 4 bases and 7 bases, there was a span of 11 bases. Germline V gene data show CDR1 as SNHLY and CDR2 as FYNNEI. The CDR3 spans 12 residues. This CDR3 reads CASSGDGLEQYF. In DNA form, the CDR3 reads TGTGCCAGCAGTGGGGATGGTCTGGAGCAGTACTTC.

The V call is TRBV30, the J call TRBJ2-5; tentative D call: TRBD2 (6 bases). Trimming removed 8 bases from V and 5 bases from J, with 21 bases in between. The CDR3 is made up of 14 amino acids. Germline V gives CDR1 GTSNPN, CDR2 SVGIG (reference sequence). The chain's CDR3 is CAGTLWGDGETQYF. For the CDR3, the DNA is TGTGCCGGGACTTTATGGGGAGATGGGGAGACCCAGTACTTC.